The 11 T cell receptor beta chains in this list originate from one sample, sequenced in a study of blood T cells in healthy people across ages. Together with a sample-barcoded 5' primer, a J-beta primer mix was included in a second PCR lasting roughly 6 to 12 cycles. TCRdb re-called the 5' RACE reads through MiXCR, storing one row per CDR3 protein. The sample records 1.5 million to 1.9 million distinct CDR3 sequences, 35% to 45% being singletons. The source material was blood. These receptors were obtained from a woman between 18 and 29 years old in good health.

This clonotype has more than one count but fewer than ten. The gene calls are TRBV24-1 and TRBJ2-3; perhaps TRBD1 as D (5 bases). The CDR3 runs to 14 residues. CDR1 is KGHDR, CDR2 SFDVKD, per germline. V shed 4 bases and J shed 2 bases, with 9 bases lying between them. This CDR3 is CATSETTDTDTQYF. DNA for the CDR3: TGTGCCACCAGTGAAACGACAGACACAGATACGCAGTATTTT.

This clonotype was counted between two and nine times. This chain uses TRBV6-5 with TRBJ2-2; unclear D gene. The CDR3 covers 12 residues. Trimming pared 2 bases from V and 6 bases from J, leaving 4 bases between. Germline values: CDR1 MNHEY, CDR2 SVGAGI. The CDR3 DNA sequence: TGTGCCAGCAGTTACCGATCCGGGGAGCTGTTTTTT. This encodes CASSYRSGELFF.

The rearrangement links TRBV27 to TRBJ2-4, with D tentatively TRBD2 (6 bases). The CDR3 has 14 residues. V was shortened by 8 bases and J by 4 bases, with 15 bases between the two germline ends. CDR1 and CDR2 (germline): MNHEY, SMNVEV (reference sequence). Here the CDR3 DNA reads TGTGCCAGCGGGGGGATCAGGTCAAAAAACATTCAGTACTTC. Translating it yields CASGGIRSKNIQYF.

The V call is TRBV7-3, the J call TRBJ2-2; 7 positions agree with TRBD2. J lost 7 bases, V lost 2 bases, and 4 bases had no gene match. The CDR3 contains 14 residues. Germline V CDR1 and CDR2: SGHTA, FQGTGA. CDR3 in amino acids: CASSLGAGLGELFF. In DNA form, the CDR3 reads TGTGCCAGCAGCTTAGGAGCGGGACTCGGGGAGCTGTTTTTT.

The chain links TRBV19 to TRBJ2-1; D possibly corresponds to TRBD1 (6 bases). This CDR3 has 15 amino acids. From germline, CDR1 is LNHDA and CDR2 SQIVND (reference sequence). The V gene lost 7 bases and the J gene lost 4 bases, with 17 bases spanning the gap. This CDR3 is CASTLKGESYNEQFF. For the CDR3, the DNA is TGTGCCAGTACCCTAAAGGGGGAATCTTACAATGAGCAGTTCTTC.

This clonotype was detected a few times. The rearrangement joins TRBV3-1 to TRBJ2-3, with TRBD1 as a possible D gene (5 bases). This CDR3 contains 16 residues. V was pared by 0 bases and J by 1 base, with 11 bases between. The germline V gene has CDR1 LGHDT and CDR2 YNNKEL (reference sequence). As DNA, the CDR3 is TGTGCCAGCAGCCAAGATCAGGACACCGGCACAGATACGCAGTATTTT. This codes for CASSQDQDTGTDTQYF.

The V and J genes are TRBV2 and TRBJ2-5; 8 bases agree with TRBD2. The J call is uncertain, as TRBJ2-7 better fits the DNA end. This CDR3 has 13 residues. CDR1 and CDR2 from the germline V gene are SNHLY and FYNNEI. The chain's CDR3 is CASWAGGTYEQYF. Here the CDR3 DNA reads TGTGCCAGCTGGGCGGGAGGTACCTACGAGCAGTACTTC.

The chain has TRBV20-1 and TRBJ2-2; D may be TRBD2 (5 bases). V was shortened by 3 bases and J by 1 base, with 9 bases between the two germline ends. This CDR3 has 14 amino acids. Germline lookup yields CDR1 DFQATT and CDR2 SNEGSKA (reference sequence). DNA for the CDR3: TGCAGTGCTAGTCTCCGGGGGAACACCGGGGAGCTGTTTTTT. This translates into CSASLRGNTGELFF.

V gene TRBV15 combines with J gene TRBJ1-5; D perhaps matches TRBD1 (5 bases). The germline V gene has CDR1 LNHNV and CDR2 YYDKDF (reference sequence). Between the trimmed V and J ends, which lost 6 bases and 2 bases, there was a span of 11 bases. This CDR3 contains 14 residues. For the CDR3, the DNA is TGTGCCACCAGTTTGGGGCATGGCAATCAGCCCCAGCATTTT. This encodes CATSLGHGNQPQHF.

Comment on this clonotype: This may be a read error, as it is one base from a much larger clone. The rearrangement links TRBV3-1 to TRBJ1-2; D is uncertain. Germline V gene lookup returns CDR1 LGHDT and CDR2 YNNKEL (reference sequence). The CDR3 runs to 11 residues. The CDR3 reads CATSAWDGHTF. The DNA of the CDR3 is TGTGCCACCTCAGCCTGGGATGGCCACACCTTC. The complete variable domain, with remaining parts taken from reference TRBV3-1 and TRBJ1-2, reads DTAVSQTPKYLVTQMGNDKSIKCEQNLGHDTMYWYKQDSKKFLKIMFSYNNKELIINETVPNRFSPKSPDKAHLNLHINSLELGDSAVYFCATSAWDGHTFGSGTRLTVV.

This clonotype has more than one count but fewer than ten. The rearrangement links TRBV4-3 to TRBJ2-1, with 16 positions matching TRBD2. Germline lookup yields CDR1 LGHNA and CDR2 YSLEER. This CDR3 has 18 residues. V was pared by 0 bases and J by 7 bases, with 6 bases of the junction left unmatched. The DNA for the CDR3 is TGCGCCAGCAGCCAAGATTGGATGGGACTAGCGGGAGGGAATGAGCAGTTCTTC. This encodes CASSQDWMGLAGGNEQFF.